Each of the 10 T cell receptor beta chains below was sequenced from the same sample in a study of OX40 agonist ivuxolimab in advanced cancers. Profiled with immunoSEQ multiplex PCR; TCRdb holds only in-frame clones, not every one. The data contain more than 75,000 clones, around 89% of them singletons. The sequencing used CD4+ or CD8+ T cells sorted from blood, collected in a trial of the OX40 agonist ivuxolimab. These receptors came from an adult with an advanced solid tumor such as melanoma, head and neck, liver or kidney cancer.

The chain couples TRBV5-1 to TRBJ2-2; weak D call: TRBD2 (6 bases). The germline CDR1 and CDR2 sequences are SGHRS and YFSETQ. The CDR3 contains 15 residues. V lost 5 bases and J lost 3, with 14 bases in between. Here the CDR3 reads CASSKGTGYTGELFF. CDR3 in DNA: TGCGCCAGCAGTAAGGGGACTGGATACACCGGGGAGCTGTTTTTT.

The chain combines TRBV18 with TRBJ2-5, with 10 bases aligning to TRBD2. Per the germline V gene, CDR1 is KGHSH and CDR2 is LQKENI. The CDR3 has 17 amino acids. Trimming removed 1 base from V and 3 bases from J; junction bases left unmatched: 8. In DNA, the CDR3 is TGTGCCAGCTCACCACGGGCCGTTACTAGCGGGGAAGAGACCCAGTACTTC. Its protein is CASSPRAVTSGEETQYF.

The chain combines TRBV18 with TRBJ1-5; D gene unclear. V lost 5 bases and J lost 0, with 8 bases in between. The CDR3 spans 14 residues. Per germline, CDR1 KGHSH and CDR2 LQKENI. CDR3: CASSTAGSNQPQHF. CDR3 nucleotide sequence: TGTGCCAGCTCAACGGCGGGTAGCAATCAGCCCCAGCATTTT. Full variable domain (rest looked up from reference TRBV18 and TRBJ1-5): NAGVMQNPRHLVRRRGQEARLRCSPMKGHSHVYWYRQLPEEGLKFMVYLQKENIIDESGMPKERFSAEFPKEGPSILRIQQVVRGDSAAYFCASSTAGSNQPQHFGDGTRLSIL.

CDR3 coding DNA: TGTGCCAGCAGCCTTCGGGTGTCCGGGGAGCTGTTTTTT. Encoded protein: CASSLRVSGELFF. The gene calls are TRBV14 and TRBJ2-2; the D is unclear. The CDR3 length is 13 residues. V was clipped by 4 bases and J by 6 bases, with 9 bases between them. Per germline, CDR1 SGHDN and CDR2 FVKESK.

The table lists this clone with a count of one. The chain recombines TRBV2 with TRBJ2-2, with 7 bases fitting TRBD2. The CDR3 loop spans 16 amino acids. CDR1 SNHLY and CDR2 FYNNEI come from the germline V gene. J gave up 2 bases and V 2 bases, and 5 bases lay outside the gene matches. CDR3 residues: CASSEFLAANTGELFF. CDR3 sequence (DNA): TGTGCCAGCAGTGAATTTCTAGCGGCTAACACCGGGGAGCTGTTTTTT.

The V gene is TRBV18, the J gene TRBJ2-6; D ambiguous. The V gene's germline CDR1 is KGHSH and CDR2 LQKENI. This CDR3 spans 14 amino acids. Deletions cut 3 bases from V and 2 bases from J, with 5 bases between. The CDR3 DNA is TGTGCCAGCTCACCCGACGCTGGGGCCAACGTCCTGACTTTC. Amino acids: CASSPDAGANVLTF. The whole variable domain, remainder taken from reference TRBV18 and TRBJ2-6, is NAGVMQNPRHLVRRRGQEARLRCSPMKGHSHVYWYRQLPEEGLKFMVYLQKENIIDESGMPKERFSAEFPKEGPSILRIQQVVRGDSAAYFCASSPDAGANVLTFGAGSRLTVL.

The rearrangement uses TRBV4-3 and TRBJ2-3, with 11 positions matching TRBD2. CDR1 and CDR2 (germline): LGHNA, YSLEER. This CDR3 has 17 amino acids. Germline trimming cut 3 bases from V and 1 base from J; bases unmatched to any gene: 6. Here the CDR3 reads CASSQITTSGGTDTQYF. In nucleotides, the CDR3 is TGCGCCAGCAGCCAGATTACGACTAGCGGGGGCACAGATACGCAGTATTTT.

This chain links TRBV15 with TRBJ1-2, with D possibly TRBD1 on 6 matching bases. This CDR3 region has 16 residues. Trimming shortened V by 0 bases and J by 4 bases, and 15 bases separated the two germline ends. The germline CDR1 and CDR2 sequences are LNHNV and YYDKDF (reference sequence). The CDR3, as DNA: TGTGCCACCAGCAGAGATTTGTCCGGGACATCCTATGGCTACACCTTC. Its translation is CATSRDLSGTSYGYTF.

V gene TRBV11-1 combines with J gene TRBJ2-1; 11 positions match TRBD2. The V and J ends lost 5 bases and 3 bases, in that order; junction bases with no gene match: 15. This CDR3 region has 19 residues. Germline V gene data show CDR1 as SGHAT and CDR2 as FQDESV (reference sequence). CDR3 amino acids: CASSRVGTGLAENYNEQFF. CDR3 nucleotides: TGTGCCAGCAGCCGCGTCGGGACGGGACTAGCGGAAAACTACAATGAGCAGTTCTTC. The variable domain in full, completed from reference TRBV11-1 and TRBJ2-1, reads EAEVAQSPRYKITEKSQAVAFWCDPISGHATLYWYRQILGQGPELLVQFQDESVVDDSQLPKDRFSAERLKGVDSTLKIQPAELGDSAMYLCASSRVGTGLAENYNEQFFGPGTRLTVL.

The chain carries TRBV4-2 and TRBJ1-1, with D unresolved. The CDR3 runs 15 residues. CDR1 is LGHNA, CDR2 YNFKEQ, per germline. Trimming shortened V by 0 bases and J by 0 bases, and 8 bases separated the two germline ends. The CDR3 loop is CASSQDRALNTEAFF. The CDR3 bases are TGTGCCAGCAGCCAAGATAGGGCATTGAACACTGAAGCTTTCTTT.